The text below deals with one TCR beta chain. Trimming took off 1 base at V and 1 base at J, with 7 bases between the two ends. The CDR3 contains 15 residues. Germline V gene sequence: CDR1 SEHNR, CDR2 FQNEAQ (reference sequence). The sample comes from a study of blood T cell repertoires in COVID-19. Sequencing used immunoSEQ multiplex PCR; TCRdb keeps in-frame clones, though not all of them. The data show around 260,000 clones, about 89% seen once. This TCR came from a man aged 25 to 45 with acute or convalescent COVID-19. V is TRBV7-9 and J is TRBJ1-4; D gene ambiguous. Sequencing input: peripheral blood. CDR3 coding DNA: TGTGCCAGCAGCTTAGGGGCCGGAACTAATGAAAAACTGTTTTTT. This translates into CASSLGAGTNEKLFF.